These 11 T cell receptor beta chains were sequenced from one sample in a study of cytomegalovirus exposure and HLA in healthy donors. Generated by immunoSEQ multiplex PCR, the TCRdb table keeps only in-frame clones and is missing some. The sample includes 100,000 to 150,000 clones, 75% to 90% of them seen just once. Sequenced sample: PBMCs. These receptors originate from a woman between 18 and 29 years old in good health and CMV-seronegative.

This clone was found a few times. This sample includes further DNA sequences coding for the same CDR3. The genes are TRBV11-2 and TRBJ1-1; D is undetermined. Per the germline V gene, CDR1 is SGHAT and CDR2 is FQNNGV. The CDR3 has 13 amino acids. Trimming shortened V by 0 bases and J by 1 base, and 3 bases separated the two germline ends. This CDR3 is CASSLDRNTEAFF. CDR3 coding DNA: TGTGCCAGCAGCTTAGATAGGAACACTGAAGCTTTCTTT.

This clone was seen a single time. The chain joins TRBV9 to TRBJ2-1, with a weak D call TRBD2 (5 bases). The V and J ends lost 4 bases and 1 base respectively, with 12 bases between them. The germline V gene encodes CDR1 SGDLS and CDR2 YYNGEE. This CDR3 region has 15 residues. The chain's CDR3 is CASSPRLASYNEQFF. The CDR3 DNA is TGTGCCAGCAGCCCCCGGCTAGCTTCCTACAATGAGCAGTTCTTC. Using reference TRBV9 and TRBJ2-1 for the parts outside the CDR3, the full variable domain is DSGVTQTPKHLITATGQRVTLRCSPRSGDLSVYWYQQSLDQGLQFLIQYYNGEERAKGNILERFSAQQFPDLHSELNLSSLELGDSALYFCASSPRLASYNEQFFGPGTRLTVL.

The chain recombines TRBV9 with TRBJ1-3; D is unclear. CDR3 length: 14 residues. Per germline, CDR1 SGDLS and CDR2 YYNGEE. Trimming shortened V by 3 bases and J by 0 bases, and 7 bases separated the two germline ends. CDR3 in amino acids: CASSAQDSGNTIYF. CDR3 DNA sequence: TGTGCCAGCAGCGCGCAGGACTCTGGAAACACCATATATTTT.

The chain has TRBV5-5 and TRBJ1-4; 9 bases align to TRBD1. The germline CDR1 and CDR2 sequences are SGHKS and YYEKEE (reference sequence). Trimming at V came to 4 bases and at J to 8 bases, leaving 9 bases not matched to a gene. The CDR3 spans 15 residues. CDR3 nucleotide sequence: TGTGCCAGCAGCAGGCACAGGGGGCCTGGGGAAAAACTGTTTTTT. It yields the protein CASSRHRGPGEKLFF.

The rearrangement joins TRBV15 to TRBJ1-2; maybe TRBD1 (6 bases). Per the germline V gene, CDR1 is LNHNV and CDR2 is YYDKDF (reference sequence). The CDR3 loop spans 13 amino acids. Trimming removed 6 bases at V and 6 bases at J, with 14 bases between. The CDR3 DNA reads TGTGCCACCAGGCACGGGGGGGGGCATGGCTACACCTTC. Encoded protein: CATRHGGGHGYTF.

The V gene is TRBV6-1, the J gene TRBJ2-7; TRBD1 agrees at 9 bases. CDR1 is MNHNS and CDR2 is SASEGT in the germline V gene. CDR3 length: 14 amino acids. The V and J ends lost 6 bases and 3 bases, in that order; junction bases with no gene match: 6. CDR3 residues: CASRETGGYYEQYF. CDR3 coding DNA: TGTGCCAGCAGGGAGACAGGGGGGTACTACGAGCAGTACTTC.

The V gene is TRBV5-1, the J gene TRBJ1-2, with D perhaps TRBD1 (6 bases). V lost 0 bases to trimming and J lost 7 bases, with 10 bases between them. Germline V gene sequence: CDR1 SGHRS, CDR2 YFSETQ. The CDR3 extends over 13 amino acids. CDR3 loop: CASSLAGEGGYTF. As DNA, the CDR3 is TGCGCCAGCAGCTTGGCAGGGGAGGGTGGCTACACCTTC.

This clone was seen once. This sequence joins TRBV2 and TRBJ2-1; 9 bases match TRBD2. The germline CDR1 and CDR2 sequences are SNHLY and FYNNEI. The V gene end was trimmed by 7 bases and the J gene end by 5 bases; junction bases not matched to a gene: 15. There are 17 residues in the CDR3. The CDR3 nucleotides are TGTGCCAGCATAGGGCTAGCGGGGACGGGAACCGACAATGAGCAGTTCTTC. Residues: CASIGLAGTGTDNEQFF.

The chain uses TRBV7-8 and TRBJ1-2; possibly TRBD1 for D (5 bases). Germline V gives CDR1 SGHVS, CDR2 FQNEAQ. This CDR3 comprises 15 residues. V dropped 2 bases and J dropped 6 bases, with 16 bases sitting between them. For the CDR3, the DNA is TGTGCCAGCAGCTTATCCAGGAGGGGATCACATGGCTACACCTTC. It is translated as CASSLSRRGSHGYTF.

J is TRBJ2-5 and V is TRBV15; 7 nucleotides line up with TRBD1. Germline loops: CDR1 LNHNV, CDR2 YYDKDF (reference sequence). There are 15 residues in the CDR3. Trimming removed 0 bases from V and 5 bases from J; junction bases left unmatched: 6. The CDR3 spells CATSRDNRGWETQYF. CDR3 bases: TGTGCCACCAGCAGAGATAACAGGGGCTGGGAGACCCAGTACTTC. The entire variable domain, with the rest obtained from reference TRBV15 and TRBJ2-5, is as follows: DAMVIQNPRYQVTQFGKPVTLSCSQTLNHNVMYWYQQKSSQAPKLLFHYYDKDFNNEADTPDNFQSRRPNTSFCFLDIRSPGLGDTAMYLCATSRDNRGWETQYFGPGTRLLVL.

This chain links TRBV2 with TRBJ1-2; 7 bases are shared with TRBD1. J was trimmed by 4 bases and V by 4 bases; bases with no gene match: 9. This CDR3 region has 15 residues. Germline CDR1 is SNHLY and CDR2 is FYNNEI. In nucleotides, the CDR3 is TGTGCCAGCAGTGCAAACAGGGGCCCAGCCTATGGCTACACCTTC. Protein sequence: CASSANRGPAYGYTF. The full variable domain, with the rest looked up from reference TRBV2 and TRBJ1-2, is EPEVTQTPSHQVTQMGQEVILRCVPISNHLYFYWYRQILGQKVEFLVSFYNNEISEKSEIFDDQFSVERPDGSNFTLKIRSTKLEDSAMYFCASSANRGPAYGYTFGSGTRLTVV.